This TCR beta chain was found in a study of blood T cell repertoires in COVID-19. Study-level information: Sites in the United States, Italy and Spain provided acute and convalescent COVID-19 samples. T cells, B-cell-depleted T cells, or PBMCs supplied cDNA or gDNA.

Germline CDR1 is KGHSH and CDR2 is LQKENI. V lost 2 bases to trimming and J lost 8 bases, with 12 bases between them. The CDR3 extends over 14 amino acids. In the source study's methods: The authors estimated nucleated cell counts from reference gene primer amplification. Using immunoSEQ multiplex PCR, the repertoire was profiled, and TCRdb retains in-frame clones only, with some absent. D and trimming come from the DNA, and the V and J calls and clone size come from that table. The data contain 150,000 to 200,000 clones, approximately 79% of them seen just once; the ten biggest clones take up about 25%. A few counts support this clone.

The sample was peripheral blood. This chain uses TRBV18 with TRBJ1-4; D gene uncertain. This sequence originates from a woman aged 70 to 79 with acute or convalescent COVID-19. In DNA, the CDR3 is TGTGCCAGCTCACCAACCGTTACCAGGGAAAAACTGTTTTTT. It yields the protein CASSPTVTREKLFF.